This T cell receptor (beta chain) is drawn from a study of T cell responses to AZD1222 COVID-19 vaccine. Produced via immunoSEQ multiplex PCR; TCRdb's table is partial and in-frame only. Of tens of thousands of clones listed, approximately 81% are singletons. Details on this clone: The antigen remains unidentified.

Overall study findings and caveats: It was only after the peak T cell response that any repertoires were sampled. It should be noted that donors were predominantly white British and more often female, and clonal diversity was possibly underestimated. Just 5 to 7 people given AZD1222 tested seropositive at baseline. Across spike, vaccine-associated CD4 TCRs were found, dominant at 160-218 and 743-854.

V lost 5 bases and J 1 base, leaving 10 bases between the germline ends. The CDR3 has 14 amino acids. In germline, CDR1 is SGHNT, CDR2 YYREEE (reference sequence). Sequenced here: peripheral blood, sampled on day 0 of AZD1222 vaccination. The gene calls are TRBV5-4 and TRBJ1-3, with no clear D. The TCR comes from an adult in good health. For the CDR3, the DNA is TGTGCCAGCAGTTCGGATTTTTCTGGAAACACCATATATTTT. Translation gives CASSSDFSGNTIYF. Variable domain in full (rest from reference TRBV5-4 and TRBJ1-3): ETGVTQSPTHLIKTRGQQVTLRCSSQSGHNTVSWYQQALGQGPQFIFQYYREEENGRGNFPPRFSGLQFPNYSSELNVNALELDDSALYLCASSSDFSGNTIYFGEGSWLTVV.